The present T cell receptor (beta chain) was sequenced within a study of blood T cell repertoires in COVID-19. For the study at large: The United States, Italy and Spain provided the acute and convalescent COVID-19 samples. Sample material is recorded as cDNA or gDNA derived from T cells, B-cell-depleted T cells, or PBMCs.

Repertoires were generated with immunoSEQ multiplex PCR, while TCRdb's copy carries only in-frame clones and drops some. The table lists over 250,000 clones, about three quarters of them singletons, with about 3.1% in the top ten. CDR1 MNHEY and CDR2 SMNVEV come from the germline V gene (reference sequence). The length of the CDR3 is 14 residues. V was clipped by 6 bases and J by 6 bases, with 16 bases between them. Sequencing was carried out using peripheral blood. This sequence was found in a woman older than 75 with acute or convalescent COVID-19. The J gene is TRBJ2-3, the V gene TRBV27; D may be TRBD2 (7 bases). DNA of the CDR3: TGTGCCAGCAGAGGGGGGGGAGGCAAGGATACGCAGTATTTT. Amino acids: CASRGGGGKDTQYF.